The T cell receptor beta chain under discussion was sequenced for a study of cytomegalovirus exposure and HLA in healthy donors. These donors were members of the roughly 120-subject validation cohort, a group separate from the approximately 700-subject first cohort. Of note for this clone: Its antigen is not known.

Repertoires were generated with immunoSEQ multiplex PCR, while TCRdb's copy carries only in-frame clones and drops some. The table shows over 85,000 clones, with roughly 84% occurring only once. The CDR3 is 15 residues long. Germline V gene lookup returns CDR1 MGHRA and CDR2 YSYEKL. With 2 bases clipped from V and 6 bases from J, the junction kept 8 bases outside the gene matches. General study points: Through in vitro validation, a few CMV-associated chains were shown to be specific for CMV antigens. Altogether, some 170 TCR beta chains were recorded as cytomegalovirus-associated.

The source is a young woman in good health and CMV-seropositive. The chain is built from TRBV4-1 and TRBJ1-2; 8 bases are a match to TRBD1. The sequencing sample was made of PBMCs. CDR3 in DNA: TGCGCCAGCAGCCAAACCCACGCAGGGGGCGATGGCTACACCTTC. Translated, it gives CASSQTHAGGDGYTF.